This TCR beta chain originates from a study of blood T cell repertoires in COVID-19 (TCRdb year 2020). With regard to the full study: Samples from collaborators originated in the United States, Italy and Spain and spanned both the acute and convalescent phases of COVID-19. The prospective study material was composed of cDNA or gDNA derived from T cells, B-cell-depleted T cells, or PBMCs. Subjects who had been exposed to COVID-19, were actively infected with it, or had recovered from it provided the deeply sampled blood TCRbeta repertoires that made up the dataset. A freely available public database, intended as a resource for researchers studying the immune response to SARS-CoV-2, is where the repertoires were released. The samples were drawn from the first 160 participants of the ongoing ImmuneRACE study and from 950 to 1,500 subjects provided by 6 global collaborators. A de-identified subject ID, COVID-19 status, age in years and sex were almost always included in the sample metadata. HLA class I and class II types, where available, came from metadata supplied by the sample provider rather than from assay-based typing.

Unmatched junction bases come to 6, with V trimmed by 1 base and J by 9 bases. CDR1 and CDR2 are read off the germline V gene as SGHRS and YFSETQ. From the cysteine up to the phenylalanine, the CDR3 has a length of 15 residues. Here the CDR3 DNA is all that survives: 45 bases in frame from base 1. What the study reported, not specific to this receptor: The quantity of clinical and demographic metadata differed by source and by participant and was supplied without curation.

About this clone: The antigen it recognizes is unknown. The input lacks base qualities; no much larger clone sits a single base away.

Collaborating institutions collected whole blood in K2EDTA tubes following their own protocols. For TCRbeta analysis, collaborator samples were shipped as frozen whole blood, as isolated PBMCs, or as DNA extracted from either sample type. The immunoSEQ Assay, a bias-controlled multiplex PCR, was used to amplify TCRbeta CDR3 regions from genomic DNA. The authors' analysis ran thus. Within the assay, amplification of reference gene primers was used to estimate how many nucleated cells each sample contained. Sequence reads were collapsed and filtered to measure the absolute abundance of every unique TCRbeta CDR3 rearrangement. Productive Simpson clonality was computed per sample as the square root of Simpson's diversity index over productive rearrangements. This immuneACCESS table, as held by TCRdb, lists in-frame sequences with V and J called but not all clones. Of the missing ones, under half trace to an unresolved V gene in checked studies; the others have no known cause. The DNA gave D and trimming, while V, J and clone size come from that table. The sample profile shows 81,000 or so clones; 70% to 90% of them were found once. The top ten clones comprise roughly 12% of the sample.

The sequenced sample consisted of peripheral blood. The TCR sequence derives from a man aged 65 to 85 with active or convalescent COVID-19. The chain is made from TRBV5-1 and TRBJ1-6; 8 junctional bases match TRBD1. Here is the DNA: TGCGCCAGCAGCTTGAGGTCTCAGGGGGCTTCACCCCTCCACTTT. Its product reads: CASSLRSQGASPLHF.